The TCR beta chain described here comes from a study of blood T cell repertoires in COVID-19. This clone appeared a single time. The data were produced by immunoSEQ multiplex PCR, yet TCRdb's version contains in-frame clones alone and is incomplete. This sample yields about 100,000 clones, of which about four fifths are seen a single time; less than 20% belongs to the top ten. Sequenced: peripheral blood. The TCR sequence derives from a woman older than 75 with active or convalescent COVID-19.

DNA of the CDR3: TGTGCCAGCTCACCTGGACAGGACGGTTATGGCTACACCTTC. Amino acid sequence: CASSPGQDGYGYTF. The chain combines TRBV18 with TRBJ1-2; 7 nucleotides match TRBD1. V trimming: 3 bases; J trimming: 5 bases; junction bases outside the gene matches: 6. There are 14 residues in the CDR3. Germline CDR1 and CDR2: KGHSH and LQKENI.